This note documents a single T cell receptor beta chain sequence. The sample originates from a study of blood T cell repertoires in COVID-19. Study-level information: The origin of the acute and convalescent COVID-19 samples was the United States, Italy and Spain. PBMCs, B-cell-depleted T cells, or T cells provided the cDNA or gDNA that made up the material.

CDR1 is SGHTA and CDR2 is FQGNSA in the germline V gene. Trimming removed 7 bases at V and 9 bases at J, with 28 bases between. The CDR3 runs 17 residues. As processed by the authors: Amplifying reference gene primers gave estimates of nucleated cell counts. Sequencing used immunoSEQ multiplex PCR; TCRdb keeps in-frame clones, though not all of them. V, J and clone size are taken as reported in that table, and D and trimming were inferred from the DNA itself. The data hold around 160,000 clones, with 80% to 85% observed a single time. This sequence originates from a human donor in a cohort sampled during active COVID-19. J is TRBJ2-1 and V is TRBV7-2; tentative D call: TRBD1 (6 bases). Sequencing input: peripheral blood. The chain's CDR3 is CASTPLGAGHAALEQFF. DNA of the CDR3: TGTGCCAGCACCCCCCTGGGGGCGGGTCACGCCGCCCTTGAGCAGTTCTTC. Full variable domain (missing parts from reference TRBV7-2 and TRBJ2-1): GAGVSQSPSNKVTEKGKDVELRCDPISGHTALYWYRQSLGQGLEFLIYFQGNSAPDKSGLPSDRFSAERTGGSVSTLTIQRTQQEDSAVYLCASTPLGAGHAALEQFFGPGTRLTVL.